This entry concerns a single T cell receptor beta chain. Its antigen is not known. Libraries were prepared by immunoSEQ multiplex PCR; TCRdb keeps only in-frame clonotypes and omits some of them. Among about 180,000 clones listed, about nine tenths were seen once. The record originates from a study of T cell responses to AZD1222 COVID-19 vaccine. Study-wide findings and caveats: Sampling captured repertoires only after the peak T cell response. A mostly white British donor set with more females was recruited, and clonal diversity was possibly underestimated.

CDR1 SGDLS and CDR2 YYNGEE come from the germline V gene. The CDR3 loop spans 15 amino acids. The V gene end was trimmed by 6 bases and the J gene end by 1 base; junction bases not matched to a gene: 4. This TCR was recovered from an adult who received the AZD1222 COVID-19 vaccine. The chain employs TRBV9 and TRBJ2-2; 9 nucleotides align to TRBD1. Sequencing was performed on peripheral blood, taken 28 days after the second AZD1222 dose. The CDR3 coding sequence is TGTGCCAGCAACACAGGGGGCCTGAACACCGGGGAGCTGTTTTTT. Its translation is CASNTGGLNTGELFF.